Listed here are 5 T cell receptor beta chains from one sample, sequenced in a study of response to subunit inactivated influenza vaccine. TCRdb recomputed calls from the RT-PCR reads with MiXCR, one row per CDR3 protein. The sample yields hundreds of thousands of distinct CDR3 sequences, 10% to 15% seen once. Sequencing used PBMCs from blood, obtained on the day of vaccination. The receptors were gathered from a man aged 50-59 years who received an inactivated influenza vaccine.

This sequence joins TRBV29-1 and TRBJ2-7, with D possibly matching TRBD2 (6 bases). V was shortened by 5 bases and J by 5 bases, with 19 bases between the two germline ends. Germline values: CDR1 SQVTM, CDR2 ANQGSEA. The CDR3 is made up of 14 amino acids. As DNA, the CDR3 is TGCAGCGTTACATTTCGGGAGCTTGCCCACGAGCAGTACTTC. This translates into CSVTFRELAHEQYF.

This clonotype was detected ten times or more. The chain uses TRBV9 and TRBJ1-3, with 8 bases aligning to TRBD1. Germline-derived CDR1 and CDR2 are SGDLS and YYNGEE. V dropped 0 bases and J dropped 5; count of bases not matched to a gene: 4. The CDR3 contains 15 residues. CDR3: CASSVEAGGRNTIYF. The CDR3 DNA follows: TGTGCCAGCAGCGTAGAAGCAGGGGGCCGAAACACCATATATTTT.

This clonotype was seen more than once but under ten times. The rearrangement uses TRBV9 and TRBJ1-3, with a tentative D call TRBD1 (5 bases). Germline CDR1 and CDR2: SGDLS and YYNGEE. This CDR3 has 16 residues. Trimming cost V 5 bases and J 0 bases, with 15 bases left between them. The DNA for the CDR3 is TGTGCCAGCAGGCCGGTGACAGCTAACTCTGGAAACACCATATATTTT. Translated, it gives CASRPVTANSGNTIYF. Supplemented by reference TRBV9 and TRBJ1-3, the full variable domain reads DSGVTQTPKHLITATGQRVTLRCSPRSGDLSVYWYQQSLDQGLQFLIQYYNGEERAKGNILERFSAQQFPDLHSELNLSSLELGDSALYFCASRPVTANSGNTIYFGEGSWLTVV.

This clonotype was seen a few times. The J gene is TRBJ2-1, the V gene TRBV19; D might be TRBD1 (6 bases). The CDR3 length is 15 residues. The V end lost 3 bases, the J end lost 6 bases, and 15 bases lay between the germline ends. Germline values: CDR1 LNHDA, CDR2 SQIVND (reference sequence). The CDR3 loop is CASSMTWGHRNEQFF. The CDR3, as DNA: TGTGCCAGTAGTATGACGTGGGGACACCGCAATGAGCAGTTCTTC.

The chain joins TRBV7-6 to TRBJ2-7, with 9 bases matching TRBD1. CDR1 and CDR2 (germline): SGHVS, FNYEAQ. This CDR3 comprises 14 residues. Trimming took 1 base from V and 6 from J; bases not matched to a gene: 4. CDR3 in DNA: TGTGCCAGCAGCTTAGGGGACAGGGAATCCGAGCAGTACTTC. Encoded protein: CASSLGDRESEQYF.